This T cell receptor beta chain was profiled in a study of blood T cell repertoires in COVID-19. At the level of the study: PBMCs, B-cell-depleted T cells, or T cells were the source of the cDNA or gDNA that made up the material.

Per the original data handling: It was from reference gene primer amplification that nucleated cell counts were estimated. Sequencing used immunoSEQ multiplex PCR; TCRdb keeps in-frame clones, though not all of them. The DNA was the basis for D and trimming; V, J and clone size are from that table. This table has 90,000 to 110,000 clones, 85% to 90% appearing once. V was clipped by 4 bases and J by 10 bases, with 17 bases between them. Germline CDR1 SGHRS, CDR2 YFSETQ. This CDR3 comprises 13 residues. The clonotype comes from a human donor in a cohort sampled during active COVID-19. J is TRBJ1-2 and V is TRBV5-1, with D possibly matching TRBD1 (6 bases). What was sequenced was peripheral blood. The CDR3 here is CASSQTGLMSYTF. The CDR3 bases are TGCGCCAGCAGCCAAACAGGGTTAATGTCCTACACCTTC.